This T cell receptor (beta chain) was found in a study of shared clonotypes between healthy human individuals. Notes on the study in general: It was anticipated that sequencing depth would influence how many clonotypes donors shared. Sampling covered blood only; tissue repertoires likely differ.

In regard to this clone: Its antigen is currently unknown.

CDR3 length: 17 amino acids. Germline V gene data show CDR1 as SGHTA and CDR2 as FQGTGA. V trimming: 2 bases; J trimming: 4 bases; junction bases outside the gene matches: 9. TCRdb keeps only in-frame clones here, not all; method: immunoSEQ multiplex PCR. The data contain around 500,000 clones, approximately 79% of them singletons. This clonotype was sampled from a woman aged 40 to 50 in good health. Some clones in this sample may be carry-over from other donors' samples. This rearrangement joins TRBV7-3 to TRBJ2-1, with 9 bases identical to TRBD1. Sequenced: PBMCs. CDR3 in amino acids: CASSLRIPGQGYNEQFF. The CDR3 region has the DNA TGTGCCAGCAGCTTACGAATACCGGGACAGGGATACAATGAGCAGTTCTTC.